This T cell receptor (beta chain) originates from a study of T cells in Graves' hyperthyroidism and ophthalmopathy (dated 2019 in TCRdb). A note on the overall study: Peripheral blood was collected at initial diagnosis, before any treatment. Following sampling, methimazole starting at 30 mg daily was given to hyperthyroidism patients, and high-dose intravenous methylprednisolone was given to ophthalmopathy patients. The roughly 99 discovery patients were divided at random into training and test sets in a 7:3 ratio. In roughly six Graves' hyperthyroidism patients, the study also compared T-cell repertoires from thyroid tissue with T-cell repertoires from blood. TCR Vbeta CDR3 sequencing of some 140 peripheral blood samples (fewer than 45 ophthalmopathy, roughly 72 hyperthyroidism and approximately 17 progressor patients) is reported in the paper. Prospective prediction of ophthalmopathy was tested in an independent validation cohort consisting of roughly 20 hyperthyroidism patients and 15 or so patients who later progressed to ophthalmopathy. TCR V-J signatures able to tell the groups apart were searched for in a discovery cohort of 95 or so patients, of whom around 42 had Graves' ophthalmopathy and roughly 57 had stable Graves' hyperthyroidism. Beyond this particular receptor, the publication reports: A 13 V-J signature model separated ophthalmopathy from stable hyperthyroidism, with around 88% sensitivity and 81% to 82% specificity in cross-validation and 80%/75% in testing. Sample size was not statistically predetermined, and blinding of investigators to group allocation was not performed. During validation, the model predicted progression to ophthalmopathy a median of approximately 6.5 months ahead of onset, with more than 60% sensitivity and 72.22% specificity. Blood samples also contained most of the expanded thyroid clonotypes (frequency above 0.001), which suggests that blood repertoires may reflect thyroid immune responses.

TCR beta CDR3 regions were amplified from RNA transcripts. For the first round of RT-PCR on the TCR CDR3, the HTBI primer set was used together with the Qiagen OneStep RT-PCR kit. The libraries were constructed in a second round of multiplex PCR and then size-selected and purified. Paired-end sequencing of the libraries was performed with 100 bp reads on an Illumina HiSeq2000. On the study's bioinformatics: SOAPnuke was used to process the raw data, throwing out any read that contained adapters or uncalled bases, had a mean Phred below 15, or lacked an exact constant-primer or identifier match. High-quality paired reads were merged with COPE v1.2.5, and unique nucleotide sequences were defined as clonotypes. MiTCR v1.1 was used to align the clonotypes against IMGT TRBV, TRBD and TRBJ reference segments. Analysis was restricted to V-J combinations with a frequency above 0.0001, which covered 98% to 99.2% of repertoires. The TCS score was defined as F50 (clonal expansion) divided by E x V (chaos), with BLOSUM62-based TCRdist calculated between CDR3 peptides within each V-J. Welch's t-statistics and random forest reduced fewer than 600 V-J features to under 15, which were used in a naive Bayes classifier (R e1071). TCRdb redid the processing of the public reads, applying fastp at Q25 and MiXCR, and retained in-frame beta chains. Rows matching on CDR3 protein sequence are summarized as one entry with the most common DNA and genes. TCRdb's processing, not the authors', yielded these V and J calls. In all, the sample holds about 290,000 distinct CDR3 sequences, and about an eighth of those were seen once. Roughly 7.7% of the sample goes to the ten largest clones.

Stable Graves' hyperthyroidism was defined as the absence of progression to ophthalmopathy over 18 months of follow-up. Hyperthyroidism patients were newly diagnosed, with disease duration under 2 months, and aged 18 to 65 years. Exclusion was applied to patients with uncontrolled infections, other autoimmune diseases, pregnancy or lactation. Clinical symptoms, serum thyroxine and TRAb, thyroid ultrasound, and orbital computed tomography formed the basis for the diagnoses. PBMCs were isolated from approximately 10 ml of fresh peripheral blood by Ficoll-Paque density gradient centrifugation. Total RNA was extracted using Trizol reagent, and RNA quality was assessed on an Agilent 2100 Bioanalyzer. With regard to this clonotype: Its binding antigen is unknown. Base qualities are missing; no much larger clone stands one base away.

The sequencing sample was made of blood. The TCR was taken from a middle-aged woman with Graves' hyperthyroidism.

The bases are TGCGCCAGCAGCCAAGCCCTACTAGCGAAGTACAATGAGCAGTTCTTC. Translated, this is CASSQALLAKYNEQFF. The chain is assembled from TRBV4-1 and TRBJ2-1; TRBD2 matches 7 bases in the middle. CDR1 and CDR2 are drawn from the germline V gene: MGHRA, YSYEKL. From the cysteine up to the phenylalanine, the CDR3 has a length of 16 residues. Solely the CDR3 DNA is kept, with 48 bases framed from the first base. V trim: 1 base; J trim: 4 bases; unmatched bases: 7.